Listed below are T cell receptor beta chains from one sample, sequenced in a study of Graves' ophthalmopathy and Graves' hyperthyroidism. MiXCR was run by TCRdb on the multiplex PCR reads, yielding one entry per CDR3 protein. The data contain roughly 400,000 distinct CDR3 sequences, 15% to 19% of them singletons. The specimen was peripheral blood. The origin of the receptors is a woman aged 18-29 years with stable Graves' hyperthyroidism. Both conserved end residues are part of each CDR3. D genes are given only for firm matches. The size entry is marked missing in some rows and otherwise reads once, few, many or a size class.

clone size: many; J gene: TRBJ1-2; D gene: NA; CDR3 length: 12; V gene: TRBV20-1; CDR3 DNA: TGCAGTGCTAGAGAAGGGGTCTATGGCTACACCTTC; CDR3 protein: CSAREGVYGYTF
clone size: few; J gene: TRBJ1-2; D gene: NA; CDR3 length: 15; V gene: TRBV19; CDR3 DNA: TGTGCCAGTATGCCCGGGGACAACCGTGCGGGGGGCTACACCTTC; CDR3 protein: CASMPGDNRAGGYTF
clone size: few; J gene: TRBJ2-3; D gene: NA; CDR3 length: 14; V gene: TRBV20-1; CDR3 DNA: TGCAGTGCTAGGGGGGACCTCCGCGTAGATACGCAGTATTTT; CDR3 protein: CSARGDLRVDTQYF
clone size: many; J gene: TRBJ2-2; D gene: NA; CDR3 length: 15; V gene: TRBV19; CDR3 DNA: TGTGCCAGTAGTCCCCCGCCAGCAAACACCGGGGAGCTGTTTTTT; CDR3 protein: CASSPPPANTGELFF
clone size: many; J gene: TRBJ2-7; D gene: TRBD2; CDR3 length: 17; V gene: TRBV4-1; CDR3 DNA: TGCGCCAGCAGCGGACTAGCGGGGGGGCCGAGCTCCTACGAGCAGTACTTC; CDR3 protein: CASSGLAGGPSSYEQYF
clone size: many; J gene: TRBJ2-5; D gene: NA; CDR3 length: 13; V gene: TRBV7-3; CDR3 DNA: TGTGCCAGCAGCGTTAGCGGACCGGAGACCCAGTACTTC; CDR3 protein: CASSVSGPETQYF
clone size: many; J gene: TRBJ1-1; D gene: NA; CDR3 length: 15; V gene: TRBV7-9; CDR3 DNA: TGTGCCAGCAGCTTAGTTGGCCAGAGGAACACTGAAGCTTTCTTT; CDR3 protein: CASSLVGQRNTEAFF
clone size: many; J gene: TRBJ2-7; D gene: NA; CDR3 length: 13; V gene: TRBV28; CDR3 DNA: TGTGCCAGCAGGGGCGACTTTACCTACGAGCAGTACTTC; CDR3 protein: CASRGDFTYEQYF
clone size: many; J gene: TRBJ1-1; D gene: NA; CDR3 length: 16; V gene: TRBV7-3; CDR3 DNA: TGTGCCAGCAGGGAAAATTCCGGGACAAAGAACACTGAAGCTTTCTTT; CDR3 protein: CASRENSGTKNTEAFF
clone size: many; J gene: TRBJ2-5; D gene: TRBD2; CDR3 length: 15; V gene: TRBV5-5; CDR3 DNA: TGTGCCAGCAGCTTACTAGCGGGTCGTCGGGAGACCCAGTACTTC; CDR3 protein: CASSLLAGRRETQYF
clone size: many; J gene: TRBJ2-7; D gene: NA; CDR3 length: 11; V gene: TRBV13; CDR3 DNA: TGTGCCAGCAGCCGAGACAGAGAGCAGTACTTC; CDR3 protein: CASSRDREQYF
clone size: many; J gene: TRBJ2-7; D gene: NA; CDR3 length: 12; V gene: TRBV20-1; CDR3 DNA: TGCAGTGCTCCAGACGACACCTACGAGCAGTACTTC; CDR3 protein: CSAPDDTYEQYF
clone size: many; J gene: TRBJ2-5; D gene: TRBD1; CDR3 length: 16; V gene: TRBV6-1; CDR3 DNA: TGTGCCAGCAGTAAACGGACAGGGGGTTCGTTTGAGACCCAGTACTTC; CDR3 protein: CASSKRTGGSFETQYF
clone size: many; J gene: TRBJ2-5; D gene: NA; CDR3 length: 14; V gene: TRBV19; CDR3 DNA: TGTGCCAGTAGGGCTGACAGACTACAAGAGACCCAGTACTTC; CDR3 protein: CASRADRLQETQYF
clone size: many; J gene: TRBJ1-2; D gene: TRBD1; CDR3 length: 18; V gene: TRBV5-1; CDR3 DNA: TGCGCCAGCAGCTTGGTGGGACAGGGATCGGTACTCGACTATGGCTACACCTTC; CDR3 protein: CASSLVGQGSVLDYGYTF
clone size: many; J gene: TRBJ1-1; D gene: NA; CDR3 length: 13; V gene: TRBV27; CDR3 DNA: TGTGCCAGCAGTTTGGGTGGGCAAAGTGAAGCTTTCTTT; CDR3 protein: CASSLGGQSEAFF
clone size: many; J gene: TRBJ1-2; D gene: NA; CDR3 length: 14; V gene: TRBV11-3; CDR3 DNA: TGTGCCAGCAGCCTGAACAGGCAACACTATGGCTACACCTTC; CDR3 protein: CASSLNRQHYGYTF
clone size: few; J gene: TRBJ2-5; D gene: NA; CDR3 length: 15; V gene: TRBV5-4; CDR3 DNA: TGTGCCAGCAGCCCAACAGTTCAGGCTCAAGAGACCCAGTACTTC; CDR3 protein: CASSPTVQAQETQYF
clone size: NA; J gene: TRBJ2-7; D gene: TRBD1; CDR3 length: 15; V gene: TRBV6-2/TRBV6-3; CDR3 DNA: TGTGCCAGCAGTCGTTCACCGGGACAGGGTGGCGAGCAGTACTTC; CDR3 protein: CASSRSPGQGGEQYF
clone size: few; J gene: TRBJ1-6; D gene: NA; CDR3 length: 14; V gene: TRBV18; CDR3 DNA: TGTGCCAGCTCACCCGCGGTTGTTAATTCACCCCTCCACTTT; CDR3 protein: CASSPAVVNSPLHF
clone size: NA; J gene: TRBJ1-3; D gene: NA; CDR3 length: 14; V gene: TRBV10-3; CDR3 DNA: TGTGCCATCAGAACCCTGAACTCTGGAAACACCATATATTTT; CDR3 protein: CAIRTLNSGNTIYF
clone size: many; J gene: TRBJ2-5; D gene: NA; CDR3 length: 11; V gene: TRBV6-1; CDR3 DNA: TGTGCCAGCACGGGGTGGGAGACCCAGTACTTC; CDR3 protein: CASTGWETQYF
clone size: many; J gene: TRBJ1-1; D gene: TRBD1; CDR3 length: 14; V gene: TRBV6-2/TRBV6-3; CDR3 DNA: TGTGCCAGCAGGGACAGGGTTGGGCACACTGAAGCTTTCTTT; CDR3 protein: CASRDRVGHTEAFF
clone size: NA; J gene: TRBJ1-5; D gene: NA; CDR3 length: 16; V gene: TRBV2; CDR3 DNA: TGTGCCAGCAGTGCTAGTCAGGGAACGCGGAATCAGCCCCAGCATTTT; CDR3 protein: CASSASQGTRNQPQHF
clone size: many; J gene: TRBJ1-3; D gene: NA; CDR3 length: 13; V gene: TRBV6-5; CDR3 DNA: TGTGCCAGTATTACAGCCTCTGGAAACACCATATATTTT; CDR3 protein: CASITASGNTIYF
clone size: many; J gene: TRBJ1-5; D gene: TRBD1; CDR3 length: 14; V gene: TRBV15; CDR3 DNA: TGTACCACCAGCAGACAGGGGGCAGGCCAGCCCCAGCATTTT; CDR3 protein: CTTSRQGAGQPQHF
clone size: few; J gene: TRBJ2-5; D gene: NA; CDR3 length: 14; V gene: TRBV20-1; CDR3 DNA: TGCAGTGCCGCTCCACTTAGCGGCCAAGAGACCCAGTACTTC; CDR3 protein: CSAAPLSGQETQYF